This is a list of T cell receptor beta chains from one sample in a study of cytomegalovirus exposure and HLA in healthy donors. Clones were read by immunoSEQ multiplex PCR, and TCRdb kept only the in-frame ones, dropping some. The table lists roughly 140,000 clones, around 78% of them singletons, with roughly 5.6% in the top ten. Sequencing input: PBMCs. These receptors were taken from a woman aged 40 to 50 in good health and CMV-seropositive. Each CDR3 is given with its conserved first and last residue. A D gene is named only where the DNA matches it firmly. Not all rows give a size; the values are once, few, many and, for expanded clones, a class.

v_call: TRBV10-3
d_call: TRBD2
cdr3_length: 16
j_call: TRBJ2-7
clone_size: .
cdr3_aa: CAISEPGLAGFYEQYF
cdr3_nt: TGTGCCATCAGTGAGCCAGGACTAGCGGGGTTCTACGAGCAGTACTTC

v_call: TRBV4-1
d_call: TRBD1
cdr3_length: 16
j_call: TRBJ2-7
clone_size: few
cdr3_aa: CASSQDRGQGAAGQYF
cdr3_nt: TGCGCCAGCAGCCAAGATCGAGGACAGGGGGCCGCGGGGCAGTACTTC

v_call: TRBV7-9
d_call: .
cdr3_length: 16
j_call: TRBJ1-4
clone_size: once
cdr3_aa: CSSSLAGGTAYEKLFF
cdr3_nt: TGTTCCAGCAGCTTAGCGGGGGGGACGGCTTATGAAAAACTGTTTTTT

v_call: TRBV2
d_call: TRBD1
cdr3_length: 14
j_call: TRBJ2-7
clone_size: .
cdr3_aa: CASKGAGISYEQYF
cdr3_nt: TGTGCCAGTAAGGGGGCAGGGATCTCCTACGAGCAGTACTTC

v_call: TRBV18
d_call: .
cdr3_length: 11
j_call: TRBJ2-7
clone_size: .
cdr3_aa: CASSLQYEQYF
cdr3_nt: TGTGCCAGCTCACTCCAATACGAGCAGTACTTC

v_call: TRBV28
d_call: TRBD1
cdr3_length: 15
j_call: TRBJ2-2
clone_size: once
cdr3_aa: CASSSQGFNTGELFF
cdr3_nt: TGTGCCAGCAGTTCACAGGGGTTTAACACCGGGGAGCTGTTTTTT

v_call: TRBV5-1
d_call: .
cdr3_length: 14
j_call: TRBJ1-1
clone_size: .
cdr3_aa: CASSLGLSNTEAFF
cdr3_nt: TGCGCCAGCAGTTTGGGACTGTCGAACACTGAAGCTTTCTTT

v_call: TRBV28
d_call: .
cdr3_length: 12
j_call: TRBJ2-5
clone_size: .
cdr3_aa: CASSSGEETQYF
cdr3_nt: TGTGCCAGCAGTTCGGGTGAGGAGACCCAGTACTTC

v_call: TRBV15
d_call: .
cdr3_length: 15
j_call: TRBJ2-1
clone_size: .
cdr3_aa: CATSRERSSYNEQFF
cdr3_nt: TGTGCCACCAGCAGAGAGCGGAGCTCCTACAATGAGCAGTTCTTC

v_call: TRBV11-2
d_call: .
cdr3_length: 14
j_call: TRBJ2-1
clone_size: .
cdr3_aa: CASSLALAYNEQFF
cdr3_nt: TGTGCCAGCAGCTTAGCCCTAGCCTACAATGAGCAGTTCTTC

v_call: TRBV6-6
d_call: TRBD1
cdr3_length: 15
j_call: TRBJ2-2
clone_size: .
cdr3_aa: CASSPDRPNTGELFF
cdr3_nt: TGTGCCAGCAGCCCGGACAGGCCAAACACCGGGGAGCTGTTTTTT

v_call: TRBV7-3
d_call: TRBD1
cdr3_length: 18
j_call: TRBJ1-5
clone_size: few
cdr3_aa: CASSYQGAPNDSNQPQHF
cdr3_nt: TGTGCCAGCAGTTACCAGGGGGCACCTAATGATAGCAATCAGCCCCAGCATTTT

v_call: TRBV7-9
d_call: .
cdr3_length: 15
j_call: TRBJ1-5
clone_size: .
cdr3_aa: CASSPDRDSNQPQHF
cdr3_nt: TGTGCCAGCAGCCCCGACAGAGATAGCAATCAGCCCCAGCATTTT

v_call: TRBV10-3
d_call: TRBD1
cdr3_length: 15
j_call: TRBJ1-5
clone_size: .
cdr3_aa: CAISGTGSGNQPQHF
cdr3_nt: TGTGCCATCAGCGGGACAGGGAGCGGCAATCAGCCCCAGCATTTT

v_call: TRBV30
d_call: TRBD1
cdr3_length: 13
j_call: TRBJ2-7
clone_size: .
cdr3_aa: CAWSPDRAYEQYF
cdr3_nt: TGTGCCTGGAGTCCCGACAGGGCCTACGAGCAGTACTTC

v_call: TRBV19
d_call: .
cdr3_length: 12
j_call: TRBJ2-1
clone_size: .
cdr3_aa: CASSRTGSKQFF
cdr3_nt: TGTGCCAGTAGTAGAACAGGGTCCAAGCAGTTCTTC

v_call: TRBV5-1
d_call: .
cdr3_length: 13
j_call: TRBJ1-6
clone_size: .
cdr3_aa: CASTGDYNSPLHF
cdr3_nt: TGCGCCAGCACCGGTGACTATAATTCACCCCTCCACTTT

v_call: TRBV4-1
d_call: TRBD2
cdr3_length: 17
j_call: TRBJ2-3
clone_size: .
cdr3_aa: CASSRGGLVILPDTQYF
cdr3_nt: TGCGCCAGCAGCCGGGGGGGACTAGTGATTCTGCCAGATACGCAGTATTTT

v_call: TRBV5-1
d_call: .
cdr3_length: 14
j_call: TRBJ2-1
clone_size: .
cdr3_aa: CASSLEGGAGEQFF
cdr3_nt: TGCGCCAGCAGCTTGGAGGGGGGGGCAGGAGAGCAGTTCTTC

v_call: TRBV10-2
d_call: .
cdr3_length: 12
j_call: TRBJ1-1
clone_size: once
cdr3_aa: CASSEPPTEAFF
cdr3_nt: TGCGCCAGCAGTGAGCCCCCTACTGAAGCTTTCTTT

v_call: TRBV6-1
d_call: .
cdr3_length: 16
j_call: TRBJ2-3
clone_size: .
cdr3_aa: CASSVTAGGGTDTQYF
cdr3_nt: TGTGCCAGCAGTGTAACTGCCGGAGGAGGCACAGATACGCAGTATTTT

v_call: TRBV6-6
d_call: .
cdr3_length: 13
j_call: TRBJ2-7
clone_size: .
cdr3_aa: CASSRTNHYEQYF
cdr3_nt: TGTGCCAGCAGCCGGACAAACCACTACGAGCAGTACTTC

v_call: TRBV2
d_call: TRBD1
cdr3_length: 15
j_call: TRBJ2-2
clone_size: .
cdr3_aa: CASRPDRGNTGELFF
cdr3_nt: TGTGCCAGCAGACCCGACAGGGGCAACACCGGGGAGCTGTTTTTT

v_call: TRBV5-1
d_call: TRBD1
cdr3_length: 16
j_call: TRBJ2-5
clone_size: .
cdr3_aa: CASSLGGTVNLETQYF
cdr3_nt: TGCGCCAGCAGCTTGGGGGGGACAGTAAATTTGGAGACCCAGTACTTC